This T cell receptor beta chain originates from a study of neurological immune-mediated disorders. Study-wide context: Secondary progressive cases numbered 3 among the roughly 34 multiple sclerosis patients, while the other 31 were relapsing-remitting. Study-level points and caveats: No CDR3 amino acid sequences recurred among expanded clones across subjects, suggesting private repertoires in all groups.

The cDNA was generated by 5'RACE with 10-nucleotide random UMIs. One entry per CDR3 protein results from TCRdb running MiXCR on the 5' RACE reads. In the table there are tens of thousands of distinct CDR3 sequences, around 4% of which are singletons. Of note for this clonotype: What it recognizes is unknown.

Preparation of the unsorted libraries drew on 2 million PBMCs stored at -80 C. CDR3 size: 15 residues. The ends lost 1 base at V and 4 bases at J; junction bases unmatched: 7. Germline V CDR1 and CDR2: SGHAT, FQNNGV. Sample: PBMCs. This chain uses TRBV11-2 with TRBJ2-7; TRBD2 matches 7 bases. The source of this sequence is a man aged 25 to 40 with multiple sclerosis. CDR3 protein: CASSLGTRGIYEQYF. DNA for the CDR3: TGTGCCAGCAGCTTAGGGACTAGAGGGATTTACGAGCAGTACTTC.